This TCR beta chain came from a study of PD-1 blockade in classical Hodgkin lymphoma. Study-wide background: The patients were dosed with nivolumab 3 mg/kg, infused intravenously every 2 weeks.

In regard to this clone: The target antigen is unknown.

Method: immunoSEQ multiplex PCR; TCRdb's copy keeps in-frame clones and lacks some. The sample holds 84,000 or so clones; 80% to 95% are singletons and the top ten take around 2.4%. Study results and caveats: Baseline diversity in complete responders resembled that of newly diagnosed patients. As was reported, newly diagnosed patients showed lower baseline TCR diversity than healthy donors did.

Autologous stem cell transplantation was followed by relapse in every patient, and brentuximab vedotin exposure varied. Complete response, partial response or progressive disease was each patient's best response. The receptor's source is a human donor with classical Hodgkin lymphoma. Source: peripheral blood mononuclear cells (PBMCs), taken before the second cycle of nivolumab.

The CDR3 DNA sequence: TGTGCCAGCAGCTTTTCCTATGAGCAGTTCTTC. Its protein is CASSFSYEQFF. J is TRBJ2-1 and V is TRBV11-2, with D hard to call. Germline loops: CDR1 SGHAT, CDR2 FQNNGV. The V and J ends lost 3 bases and 8 bases respectively, with 5 bases between them. CDR3 size: 11 residues. Full variable domain (outside the CDR3, taken from reference TRBV11-2 and TRBJ2-1): EAGVAQSPRYKIIEKRQSVAFWCNPISGHATLYWYQQILGQGPKLLIQFQNNGVVDDSQLPKDRFSAERLKGVDSTLKIQPAKLEDSAVYLCASSFSYEQFFGPGTRLTVL.